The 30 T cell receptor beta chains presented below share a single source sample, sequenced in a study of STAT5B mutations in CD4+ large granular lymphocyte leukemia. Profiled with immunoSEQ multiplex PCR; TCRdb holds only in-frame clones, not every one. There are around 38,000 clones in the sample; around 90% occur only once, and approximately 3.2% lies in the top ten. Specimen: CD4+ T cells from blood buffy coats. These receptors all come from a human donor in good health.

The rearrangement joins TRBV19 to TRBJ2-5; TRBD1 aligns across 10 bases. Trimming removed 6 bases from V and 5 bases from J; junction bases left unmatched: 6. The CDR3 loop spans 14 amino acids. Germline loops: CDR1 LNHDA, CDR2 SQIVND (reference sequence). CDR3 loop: CASSPGQGTETQYF. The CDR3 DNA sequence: TGTGCCAGTAGCCCGGGACAGGGGACGGAGACCCAGTACTTC.

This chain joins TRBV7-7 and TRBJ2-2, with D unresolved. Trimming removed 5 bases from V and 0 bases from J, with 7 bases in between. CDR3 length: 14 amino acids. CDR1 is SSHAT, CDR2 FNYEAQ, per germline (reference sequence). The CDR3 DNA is TGTGCCAGCAGCCCGAGATCGAACACCGGGGAGCTGTTTTTT. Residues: CASSPRSNTGELFF.

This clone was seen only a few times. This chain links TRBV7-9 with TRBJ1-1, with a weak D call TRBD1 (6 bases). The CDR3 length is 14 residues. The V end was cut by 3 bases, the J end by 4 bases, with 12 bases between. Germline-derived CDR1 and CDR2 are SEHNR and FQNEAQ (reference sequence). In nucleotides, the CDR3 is TGTGCCAGCAGCTTTAGCCAGGGGTCCACTGAAGCTTTCTTT. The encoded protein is CASSFSQGSTEAFF.

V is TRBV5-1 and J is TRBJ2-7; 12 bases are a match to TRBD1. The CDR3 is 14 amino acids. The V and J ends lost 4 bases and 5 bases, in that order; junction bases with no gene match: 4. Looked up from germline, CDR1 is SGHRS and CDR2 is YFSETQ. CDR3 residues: CASSRDRGPDEQYF. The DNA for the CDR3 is TGCGCCAGCAGCCGGGACAGGGGGCCAGACGAGCAGTACTTC. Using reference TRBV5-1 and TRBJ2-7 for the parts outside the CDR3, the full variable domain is KAGVTQTPRYLIKTRGQQVTLSCSPISGHRSVSWYQQTPGQGLQFLFEYFSETQRNKGNFPGRFSGRQFSNSRSEMNVSTLELGDSALYLCASSRDRGPDEQYFGPGTRLTVT.

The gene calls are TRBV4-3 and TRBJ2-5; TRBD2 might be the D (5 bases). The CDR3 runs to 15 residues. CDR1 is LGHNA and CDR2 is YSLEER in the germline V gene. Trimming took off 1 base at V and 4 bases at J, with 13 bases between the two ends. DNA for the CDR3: TGCGCCAGCAGCCAAGGTCCGGAAAGCGGAGAGACCCAGTACTTC. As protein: CASSQGPESGETQYF.

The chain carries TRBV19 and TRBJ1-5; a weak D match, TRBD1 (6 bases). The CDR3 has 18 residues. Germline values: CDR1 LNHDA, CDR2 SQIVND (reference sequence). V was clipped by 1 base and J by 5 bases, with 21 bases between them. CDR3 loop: CASSIGVVGGLPDQPQHF. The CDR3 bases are TGTGCCAGTAGTATAGGGGTAGTTGGGGGGCTGCCTGATCAGCCCCAGCATTTT. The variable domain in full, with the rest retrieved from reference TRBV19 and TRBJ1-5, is DGGITQSPKYLFRKEGQNVTLSCEQNLNHDAMYWYRQDPGQGLRLIYYSQIVNDFQKGDIAEGYSVSREKKESFPLTVTSAQKNPTAFYLCASSIGVVGGLPDQPQHFGDGTRLSIL.

The CDR3 nucleotides read TGCAGCGTTGTTCCCGGCAATTCCTACGAGCAGTACTTC. Its translation: CSVVPGNSYEQYF. The chain couples TRBV29-1 to TRBJ2-7; D not certain. Germline CDR1 and CDR2: SQVTM and ANQGSEA. V lost 4 bases, J lost 1 base, and 11 bases lay in between. There are 13 residues in the CDR3.

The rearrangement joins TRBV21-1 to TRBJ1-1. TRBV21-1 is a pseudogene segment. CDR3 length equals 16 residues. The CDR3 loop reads CASSKPKEGEYTEAFF. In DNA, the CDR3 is TGTGCCAGCAGCAAGCCCAAGGAGGGGGAGTACACTGAAGCTTTCTTT.

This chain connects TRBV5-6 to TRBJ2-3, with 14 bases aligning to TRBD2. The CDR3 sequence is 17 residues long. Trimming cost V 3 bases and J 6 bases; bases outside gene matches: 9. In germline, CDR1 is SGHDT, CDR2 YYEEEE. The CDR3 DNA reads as TGTGCCAGCAGCTATGGGACTAGCGGGAGTCTGGGGGATACGCAGTATTTT. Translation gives CASSYGTSGSLGDTQYF.

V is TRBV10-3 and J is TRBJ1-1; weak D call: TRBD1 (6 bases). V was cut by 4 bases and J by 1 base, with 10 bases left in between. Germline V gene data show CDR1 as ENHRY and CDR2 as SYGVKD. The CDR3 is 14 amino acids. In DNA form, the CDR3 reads TGTGCCATCAGTGCAGGGGCCGCGAACACTGAAGCTTTCTTT. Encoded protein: CAISAGAANTEAFF.

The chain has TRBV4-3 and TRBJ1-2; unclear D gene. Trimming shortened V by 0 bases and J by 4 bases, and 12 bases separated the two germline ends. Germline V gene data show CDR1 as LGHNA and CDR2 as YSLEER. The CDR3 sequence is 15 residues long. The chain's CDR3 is CASSQENHVGYGYTF. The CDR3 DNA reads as TGCGCCAGCAGCCAAGAGAATCATGTAGGCTATGGCTACACCTTC.

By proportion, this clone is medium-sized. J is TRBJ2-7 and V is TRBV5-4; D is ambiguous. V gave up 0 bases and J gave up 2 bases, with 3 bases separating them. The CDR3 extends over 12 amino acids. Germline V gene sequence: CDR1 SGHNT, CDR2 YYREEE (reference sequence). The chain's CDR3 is CASSLVPYEQYF. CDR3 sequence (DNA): TGTGCCAGCAGCTTGGTCCCCTACGAGCAGTACTTC.

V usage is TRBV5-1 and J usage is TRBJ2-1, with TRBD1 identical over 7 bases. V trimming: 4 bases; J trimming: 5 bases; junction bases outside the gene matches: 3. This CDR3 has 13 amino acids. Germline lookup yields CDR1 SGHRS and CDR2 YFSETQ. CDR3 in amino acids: CASSQGQNNEQFF. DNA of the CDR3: TGCGCCAGCAGCCAGGGACAGAACAATGAGCAGTTCTTC.

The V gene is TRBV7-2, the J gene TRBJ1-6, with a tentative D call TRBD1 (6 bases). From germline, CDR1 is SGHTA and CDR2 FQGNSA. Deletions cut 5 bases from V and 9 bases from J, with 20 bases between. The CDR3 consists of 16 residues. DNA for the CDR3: TGTGCCAGCAGCCATAAGACAGGAGCCGGGAGTTCACCCCTCCACTTT. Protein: CASSHKTGAGSSPLHF.

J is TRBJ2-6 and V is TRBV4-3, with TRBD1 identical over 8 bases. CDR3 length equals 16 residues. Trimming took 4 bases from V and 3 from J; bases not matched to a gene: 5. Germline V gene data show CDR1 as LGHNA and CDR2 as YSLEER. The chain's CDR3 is CASSLRGQNGANVLTF. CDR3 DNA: TGCGCCAGCAGCCTCAGGGGGCAAAATGGGGCCAACGTCCTGACTTTC.

CDR3 sequence (DNA): TGTGCCAGCAGTCTGGGTTTGGCTACTGAAGCTTTCTTT. Amino acid sequence: CASSLGLATEAFF. This sequence joins TRBV6-5 and TRBJ1-1; D unclear. Germline lookup yields CDR1 MNHEY and CDR2 SVGAGI. V gave up 5 bases and J gave up 5 bases, with 12 bases separating them. The CDR3 loop spans 13 amino acids.

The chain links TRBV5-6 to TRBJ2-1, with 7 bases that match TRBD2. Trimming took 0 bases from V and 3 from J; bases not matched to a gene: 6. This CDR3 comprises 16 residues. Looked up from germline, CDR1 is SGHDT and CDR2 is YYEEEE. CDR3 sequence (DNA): TGTGCCAGCAGCTTGGTAACTAGCGTCGGCTACAATGAGCAGTTCTTC. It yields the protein CASSLVTSVGYNEQFF.

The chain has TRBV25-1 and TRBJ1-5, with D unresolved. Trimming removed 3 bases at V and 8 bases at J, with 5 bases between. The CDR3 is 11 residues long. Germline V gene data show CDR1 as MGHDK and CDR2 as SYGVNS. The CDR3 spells CASSDGEPQHF. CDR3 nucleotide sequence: TGTGCCAGCAGTGATGGGGAGCCCCAGCATTTT.

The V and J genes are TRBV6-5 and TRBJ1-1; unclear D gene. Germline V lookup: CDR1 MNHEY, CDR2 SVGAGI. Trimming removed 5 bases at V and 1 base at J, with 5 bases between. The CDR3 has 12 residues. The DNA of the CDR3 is TGTGCCAGCAGTCCAGGGAACACTGAAGCTTTCTTT. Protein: CASSPGNTEAFF.

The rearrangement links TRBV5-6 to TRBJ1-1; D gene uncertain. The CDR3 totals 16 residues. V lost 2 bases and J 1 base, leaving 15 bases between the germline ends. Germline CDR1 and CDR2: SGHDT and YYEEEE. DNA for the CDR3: TGTGCCAGCAGCTTAGGGTTTACTCTGCAGAACACTGAAGCTTTCTTT. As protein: CASSLGFTLQNTEAFF.

The CDR3, as DNA: TGTGCCAGTAGTGGGTGGACTACGAACACCGGGGAGCTGTTTTTT. Translation: CASSGWTTNTGELFF. The chain carries TRBV19 and TRBJ2-2, with D possibly TRBD2 on 6 matching bases. Germline CDR1 is LNHDA and CDR2 is SQIVND (reference sequence). The CDR3 totals 15 residues. V lost 5 bases, J lost 0 bases, and 10 bases lay in between.

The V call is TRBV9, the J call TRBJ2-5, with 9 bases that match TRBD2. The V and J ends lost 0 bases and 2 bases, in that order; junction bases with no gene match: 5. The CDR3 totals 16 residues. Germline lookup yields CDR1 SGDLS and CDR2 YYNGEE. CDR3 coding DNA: TGTGCCAGCAGCGTAGGTGATAGCGGGGGTCAAGAGACCCAGTACTTC. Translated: CASSVGDSGGQETQYF.

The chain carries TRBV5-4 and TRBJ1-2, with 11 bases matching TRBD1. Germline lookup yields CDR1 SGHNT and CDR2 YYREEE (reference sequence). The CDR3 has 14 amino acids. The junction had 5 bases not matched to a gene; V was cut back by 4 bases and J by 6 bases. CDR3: CASSQGQGDHGYTF. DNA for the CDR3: TGTGCCAGCAGCCAGGGACAGGGGGACCATGGCTACACCTTC. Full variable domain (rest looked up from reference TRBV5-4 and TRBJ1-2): ETGVTQSPTHLIKTRGQQVTLRCSSQSGHNTVSWYQQALGQGPQFIFQYYREEENGRGNFPPRFSGLQFPNYSSELNVNALELDDSALYLCASSQGQGDHGYTFGSGTRLTVV.

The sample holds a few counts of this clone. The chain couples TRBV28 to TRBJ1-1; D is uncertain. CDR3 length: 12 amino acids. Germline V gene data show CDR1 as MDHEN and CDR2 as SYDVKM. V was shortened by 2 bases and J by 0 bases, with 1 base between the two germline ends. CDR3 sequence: CASSLMNTEAFF. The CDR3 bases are TGTGCCAGCAGTTTAATGAACACTGAAGCTTTCTTT.

Here the CDR3 reads CSVRQGVYGYTF. The CDR3 nucleotides are TGCAGCGTGCGACAGGGAGTCTATGGCTACACCTTC. The rearrangement joins TRBV29-1 to TRBJ1-2, with 7 positions matching TRBD1. In germline, CDR1 is SQVTM, CDR2 ANQGSEA. Trimming cost V 6 bases and J 4 bases; bases outside gene matches: 5. The CDR3 contains 12 residues.

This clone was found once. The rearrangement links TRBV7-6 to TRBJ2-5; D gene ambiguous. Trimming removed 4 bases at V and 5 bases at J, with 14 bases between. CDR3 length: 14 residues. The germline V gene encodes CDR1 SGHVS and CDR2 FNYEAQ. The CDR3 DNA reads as TGTGCCAGCAGCTCCCGGAAAGGCTCGGAGACCCAGTACTTC. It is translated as CASSSRKGSETQYF.

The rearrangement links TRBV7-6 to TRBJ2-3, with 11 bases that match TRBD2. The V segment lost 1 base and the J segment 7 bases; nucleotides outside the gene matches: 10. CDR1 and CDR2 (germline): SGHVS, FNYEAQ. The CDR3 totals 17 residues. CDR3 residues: CASSLGSRTSGSYTQYF. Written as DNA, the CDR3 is TGTGCCAGCAGCTTAGGTTCCCGCACTAGCGGGAGTTATACGCAGTATTTT.

The CDR3 DNA follows: TGTGCCAGCAGACTTAACAGGGTGCAAGAGACCCAGTACTTC. Protein product: CASRLNRVQETQYF. The rearrangement uses TRBV6-6 and TRBJ2-5, with D possibly TRBD1 on 6 matching bases. The CDR3 runs 14 residues. CDR1 and CDR2 from the germline V gene are MNHNY and SVGAGI (reference sequence). Deletions cut 6 bases from V and 2 bases from J, with 13 bases between.

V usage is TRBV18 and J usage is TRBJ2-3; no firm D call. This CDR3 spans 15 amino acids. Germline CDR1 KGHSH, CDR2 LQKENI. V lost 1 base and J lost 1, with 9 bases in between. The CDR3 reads CASSPLSAGTDTQYF. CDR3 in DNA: TGTGCCAGCTCACCACTTTCTGCGGGCACAGATACGCAGTATTTT.

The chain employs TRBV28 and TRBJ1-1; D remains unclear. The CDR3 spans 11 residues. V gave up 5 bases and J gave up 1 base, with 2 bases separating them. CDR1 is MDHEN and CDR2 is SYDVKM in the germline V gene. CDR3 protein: CASSKNTEAFF. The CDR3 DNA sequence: TGTGCCAGCAGTAAGAACACTGAAGCTTTCTTT.